The 27 T cell receptor beta chains reported below all come from one sample, sequenced in a study of PD-1 blockade in classical Hodgkin lymphoma. Assay used: immunoSEQ multiplex PCR; TCRdb lists only in-frame clones, some missing. The repertoire includes about 43,000 clones, around 72% of them detected once, and 2.5% to 3% sits in the top ten. All patients relapsed after autologous stem cell transplantation, and brentuximab vedotin exposure varied. Sequences were derived from peripheral blood mononuclear cells (PBMCs), sampled before the second cycle of nivolumab. Receptor source: a human donor with classical Hodgkin lymphoma.

The chain is built from TRBV6-6 and TRBJ1-1, with D possibly matching TRBD1 (5 bases). The ends were cut back, 1 base at V and 6 bases at J, with 15 bases in the middle. There are 15 residues in the CDR3. Germline lookup yields CDR1 MNHNY and CDR2 SVGAGI (reference sequence). DNA of the CDR3: TGTGCCAGCAGTTACTGGGGGAAGGAAGGTTCTGAAGCTTTCTTT. As protein: CASSYWGKEGSEAFF.

This clone was counted only a few times. The chain uses TRBV9 and TRBJ2-1; the match to TRBD2 covers 8 bases. There are 17 residues in the CDR3. CDR1 SGDLS and CDR2 YYNGEE come from the germline V gene. V lost 0 bases to trimming and J lost 3 bases; unmatched junction nucleotides: 8. The CDR3 bases are TGTGCCAGCAGCGTAGAAGCCGAGCGGGGGTACTACAATGAGCAGTTCTTC. Translated, it gives CASSVEAERGYYNEQFF.

The chain links TRBV7-2 to TRBJ2-1; TRBD2 matches 7 bases. CDR3 length: 15 amino acids. CDR1 is SGHTA and CDR2 is FQGNSA in the germline V gene. The ends lost 5 bases at V and 6 bases at J; junction bases unmatched: 10. CDR3 nucleotides: TGTGCCAGCAGCAGACAAGGTAGCGGGTCCAATGAGCAGTTCTTC. It encodes CASSRQGSGSNEQFF.

The V call is TRBV6-5, the J call TRBJ2-1; D gene ambiguous. Germline CDR1 and CDR2: MNHEY and SVGAGI. CDR3 length equals 14 residues. The V end was cut by 9 bases, the J end by 5 bases, with 17 bases between. The CDR3 bases are TGTGCCAGTGCCAACAGTCTTGCCAACAATGAGCAGTTCTTC. It is translated as CASANSLANNEQFF.

The J gene is TRBJ2-2, the V gene TRBV9; TRBD1 matches 7 bases. Looked up from germline, CDR1 is SGDLS and CDR2 is YYNGEE. V was clipped by 0 bases and J by 4 bases; unmatched bases: 6. The CDR3 contains 16 residues. This CDR3 reads CASSVGDRIVTGELFF. The CDR3 bases are TGTGCCAGCAGCGTAGGGGACAGAATAGTCACCGGGGAGCTGTTTTTT.

This rearrangement joins TRBV27 to TRBJ2-7; TRBD1 is a possible D gene (6 bases). This CDR3 contains 13 residues. Germline-derived CDR1 and CDR2 are MNHEY and SMNVEV (reference sequence). V dropped 3 bases and J dropped 6 bases, with 12 bases sitting between them. In nucleotides, the CDR3 is TGTGCCAGCAGTTTCGGACAGTCTGCCGAGCAGTACTTC. Protein: CASSFGQSAEQYF.

The chain recombines TRBV6-6 with TRBJ2-3, with 8 nucleotides matching TRBD2. J was trimmed by 1 base and V by 3 bases; bases with no gene match: 3. Germline V gene data show CDR1 as MNHNY and CDR2 as SVGAGI (reference sequence). The CDR3 is 15 amino acids. The CDR3 here is CASSYLLAGTDTQYF. The CDR3 DNA is TGTGCCAGCAGTTATCTACTAGCGGGCACAGATACGCAGTATTTT.

This clone has a single count. This chain links TRBV5-1 with TRBJ2-1; D might be TRBD2 (7 bases). The length of the CDR3 is 19 residues. CDR1 is SGHRS and CDR2 is YFSETQ in the germline V gene. V lost 2 bases and J 0 bases, leaving 21 bases between the germline ends. CDR3 DNA sequence: TGCGCCAGCAGCTTCTATCGGGGGGCGATACTCGGCTCCTACAATGAGCAGTTCTTC. It encodes CASSFYRGAILGSYNEQFF.

The rearrangement uses TRBV28 and TRBJ1-1, with D hard to call. The CDR3 has 11 residues. V dropped 6 bases and J dropped 11 bases, with 13 bases sitting between them. The germline CDR1 and CDR2 sequences are MDHEN and SYDVKM. The CDR3 spells CASSPDLRAFF. CDR3 nucleotide sequence: TGTGCCAGCAGCCCTGATTTAAGGGCTTTCTTT.

The V gene is TRBV6-5, the J gene TRBJ1-2; tentative D call: TRBD1 (6 bases). The CDR3 totals 14 residues. Germline CDR1 reads MNHEY; CDR2 reads SVGAGI. Trimming shortened V by 7 bases and J by 6 bases, and 18 bases separated the two germline ends. The CDR3 is CASTVAGGRDGYTF. CDR3 DNA: TGTGCCAGCACAGTCGCCGGGGGGCGCGATGGCTACACCTTC.

CDR3 nucleotides: TGTGCCACCAGCATGGGGACAGGGTTGGTCAGTGAGCAGTTCTTC. Translation gives CATSMGTGLVSEQFF. This chain links TRBV15 with TRBJ2-1; the match to TRBD1 covers 9 bases. Germline V lookup: CDR1 LNHNV, CDR2 YYDKDF (reference sequence). The V segment lost 4 bases and the J segment 9 bases; nucleotides outside the gene matches: 10. The CDR3 has 15 amino acids. The full variable domain, its missing parts supplied by reference TRBV15 and TRBJ2-1, is DAMVIQNPRYQVTQFGKPVTLSCSQTLNHNVMYWYQQKSSQAPKLLFHYYDKDFNNEADTPDNFQSRRPNTSFCFLDIRSPGLGDTAMYLCATSMGTGLVSEQFFGPGTRLTVL.

The chain employs TRBV6-5 and TRBJ1-6, with 9 bases that match TRBD1. V shed 2 bases and J 7 bases; nucleotides not matched to a gene: 3. Germline V gene sequence: CDR1 MNHEY, CDR2 SVGAGI. The CDR3 is 15 amino acids. CDR3 coding DNA: TGTGCCAGCAGTTACGGGACAGGGACCAATTCACCCCTCCACTTT. Translated: CASSYGTGTNSPLHF.

CDR3 region: CASSESPGYYGYTF. The DNA of the CDR3 is TGCGCCAGCAGTGAGTCGCCGGGATACTATGGCTACACCTTC. The rearrangement joins TRBV10-2 to TRBJ1-2, with unresolved D. Germline CDR1 is WSHSY and CDR2 is SAAADI. The CDR3 is 14 residues long. V was pared by 0 bases and J by 3 bases, with 8 bases between.

This clone was counted only a few times. The rearrangement uses TRBV9 and TRBJ2-7; 9 positions agree with TRBD1. The CDR3 extends over 16 amino acids. The V and J ends lost 2 bases and 3 bases, in that order; junction bases with no gene match: 9. Germline CDR1 is SGDLS and CDR2 is YYNGEE. The CDR3 DNA follows: TGTGCCAGCAGCGTCGGACCGGGACAGGGATTCTACGAGCAGTACTTC. Residues: CASSVGPGQGFYEQYF.

The chain is built from TRBV30 and TRBJ2-7; D possibly corresponds to TRBD1 (5 bases). This CDR3 is built from 15 residues. The germline CDR1 and CDR2 sequences are GTSNPN and SVGIG (reference sequence). The V end lost 4 bases, the J end lost 0 bases, and 16 bases lay between the germline ends. CDR3 sequence (DNA): TGTGCCTGGAAGGGATGGTCACAGGACTCCTACGAGCAGTACTTC. Protein sequence: CAWKGWSQDSYEQYF.

There are a few counts of this clone. The J gene is TRBJ1-5, the V gene TRBV7-8, with 7 bases matching TRBD1. Germline CDR1 SGHVS, CDR2 FQNEAQ. CDR3 size: 15 residues. V trimming: 2 bases; J trimming: 2 bases; junction bases outside the gene matches: 3. The CDR3 DNA sequence: TGTGCCAGCAGCTTACAAACAGGGGGCAATCAGCCCCAGCATTTT. It translates to CASSLQTGGNQPQHF.

This rearrangement joins TRBV15 to TRBJ2-1; no clear D gene. The CDR3 covers 14 residues. Trimming stripped 0 bases from V and 7 bases from J, with 10 bases between. Germline loops: CDR1 LNHNV, CDR2 YYDKDF (reference sequence). Here the CDR3 reads CATSREHPSNEQFF. The DNA for the CDR3 is TGTGCCACCAGCAGAGAGCACCCTTCGAATGAGCAGTTCTTC.

This clone was detected only a few times. The chain links TRBV11-2 to TRBJ2-7; D is unresolved. Germline V gene lookup returns CDR1 SGHAT and CDR2 FQNNGV. This CDR3 has 11 residues. Trimming removed 3 bases from V and 6 bases from J, with 6 bases in between. The CDR3 here is CASSLGFEQYF. In DNA form, the CDR3 reads TGTGCCAGCAGCTTGGGGTTCGAGCAGTACTTC.

The V call is TRBV7-9, the J call TRBJ2-7; a possible D gene is TRBD1 (6 bases). Germline CDR1 is SEHNR and CDR2 is FQNEAQ (reference sequence). Trimming cost V 1 base and J 3 bases, with 7 bases left between them. There are 13 residues in the CDR3. The CDR3, as DNA: TGTGCCAGCAGCTTAGAACAGGGCTACGAGCAGTACTTC. Its translation: CASSLEQGYEQYF.

The V call is TRBV6-5, the J call TRBJ2-7; D call uncertain. Germline V lookup: CDR1 MNHEY, CDR2 SVGAGI. The CDR3 consists of 14 residues. Trimming took off 0 bases at V and 2 bases at J, with 8 bases between the two ends. In DNA form, the CDR3 reads TGTGCCAGCAGTTACTCCGCAAAAACCTACGAGCAGTACTTC. Protein product: CASSYSAKTYEQYF.

In its sample, this clone was seen once. V usage is TRBV7-6 and J usage is TRBJ2-1; D is uncertain. Germline V CDR1 and CDR2: SGHVS, FNYEAQ. The CDR3 is made up of 12 amino acids. Trimming shortened V by 0 bases and J by 8 bases, and 5 bases separated the two germline ends. This chain's CDR3 is CASSLALDEQFF. In DNA, the CDR3 is TGTGCCAGCAGCTTAGCGCTGGATGAGCAGTTCTTC.

J is TRBJ1-1 and V is TRBV6-5; D is unresolved. The CDR3 spans 11 residues. Trimming shortened V by 7 bases and J by 2 bases, and 5 bases separated the two germline ends. The V gene's germline CDR1 is MNHEY and CDR2 SVGAGI. The CDR3 region is CASTRNTEAFF. In nucleotides, the CDR3 is TGTGCCAGCACCCGTAACACTGAAGCTTTCTTT.

A few counts support this clone. V and J are TRBV27 and TRBJ2-1; a weak D match, TRBD1 (5 bases). The CDR3 runs 15 residues. Per germline, CDR1 MNHEY and CDR2 SMNVEV (reference sequence). V was cut by 6 bases and J by 4 bases, with 16 bases left in between. The CDR3 protein is CASRVTGWGYNEQFF. In DNA, the CDR3 is TGTGCCAGCAGAGTTACAGGTTGGGGTTACAATGAGCAGTTCTTC.

The chain employs TRBV7-9 and TRBJ2-1, with D perhaps matching TRBD1 or TRBD2 (6 bases each). V lost 5 bases and J lost 1, with 21 bases in between. CDR3 length: 18 residues. CDR1 is SEHNR and CDR2 is FQNEAQ in the germline V gene (reference sequence). The CDR3: CASSPEGGREQSYNEQFF. The CDR3 bases are TGTGCCAGCAGCCCAGAAGGGGGACGGGAGCAATCCTACAATGAGCAGTTCTTC.

This clone occurred once. The chain employs TRBV14 and TRBJ2-7; 9 bases map to TRBD2. The CDR3 has 15 amino acids. V lost 1 base and J lost 2; bases outside the gene matches: 3. Germline V lookup: CDR1 SGHDN, CDR2 FVKESK. CDR3 nucleotide sequence: TGTGCCAGCAGCCAAGCTAGCGGGGATCCCTACGAGCAGTACTTC. Translation: CASSQASGDPYEQYF.

The chain recombines TRBV5-1 with TRBJ1-2; D unclear. Trimming left V 3 bases short and J 5 bases short, with 8 bases between. The CDR3 loop spans 12 amino acids. In germline, CDR1 is SGHRS, CDR2 YFSETQ. CDR3 region: CASSSLGYGYTF. The CDR3 nucleotides are TGCGCCAGCAGCTCCTTGGGTTATGGCTACACCTTC. The complete variable domain, with remaining parts taken from reference TRBV5-1 and TRBJ1-2, reads KAGVTQTPRYLIKTRGQQVTLSCSPISGHRSVSWYQQTPGQGLQFLFEYFSETQRNKGNFPGRFSGRQFSNSRSEMNVSTLELGDSALYLCASSSLGYGYTFGSGTRLTVV.

This sequence joins TRBV21-1 and TRBJ2-5; no DNA check was done on the table's D call, TRBD2. TRBV21-1 is deemed a pseudogene. The CDR3 spans 18 residues. The CDR3: CASQNGLAGGGYQETQYF. CDR3 sequence (DNA): TGTGCCAGCCAAAATGGACTAGCGGGAGGGGGGTACCAAGAGACCCAGTACTTC.